This T cell receptor (beta chain) comes out of a study of cytomegalovirus exposure and HLA in healthy donors. The PCR used 60 Vbeta and 13 Jbeta primers. TCRdb keeps only in-frame clones here, not all; method: immunoSEQ multiplex PCR. The sample holds 150,000 to 200,000 clones, approximately 78% seen once. This CDR3 has 16 amino acids. Germline lookup yields CDR1 MNHEY and CDR2 SMNVEV (reference sequence). V was trimmed by 6 bases and J by 4 bases, leaving 19 bases between them. This receptor was identified in a woman aged 18-30 years in good health and CMV-seronegative. Sequencing input: PBMCs. The chain combines TRBV27 with TRBJ1-3; D is perhaps TRBD1 (5 bases). CDR3 bases: TGTGCCAGCAGAACTACGTCGGTGGGGGGAGGAAACACCATATATTTT. Protein: CASRTTSVGGGNTIYF.